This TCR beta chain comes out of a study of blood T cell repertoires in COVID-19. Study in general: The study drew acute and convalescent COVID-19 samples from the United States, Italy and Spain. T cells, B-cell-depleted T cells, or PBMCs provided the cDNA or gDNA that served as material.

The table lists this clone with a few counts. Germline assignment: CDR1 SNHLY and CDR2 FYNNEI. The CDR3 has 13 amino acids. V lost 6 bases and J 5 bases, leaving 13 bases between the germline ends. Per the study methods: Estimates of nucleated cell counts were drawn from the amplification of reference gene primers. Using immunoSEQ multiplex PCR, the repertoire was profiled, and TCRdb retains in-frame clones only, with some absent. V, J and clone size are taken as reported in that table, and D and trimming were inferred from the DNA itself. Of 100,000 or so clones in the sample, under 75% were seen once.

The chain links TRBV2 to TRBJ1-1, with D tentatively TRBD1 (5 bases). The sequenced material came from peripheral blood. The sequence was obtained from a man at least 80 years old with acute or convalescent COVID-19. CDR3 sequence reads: CASRQGFGTEAFF. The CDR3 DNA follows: TGTGCCAGCAGGCAGGGTTTCGGGACTGAAGCTTTCTTT.